Here is one T cell receptor beta chain with its context. This clone's antigen is unknown. No quality values exist for individual bases; no much larger clone is one base distant. This entry is derived from a study of blood T cell repertoires in COVID-19 (dated by TCRdb to about 2020). Study-level background: Collaborator samples came from the United States, Italy and Spain and covered acute and convalescent phases of COVID-19. The prospective study material was composed of cDNA or gDNA derived from T cells, B-cell-depleted T cells, or PBMCs. The dataset comprised deeply sampled blood TCRbeta repertoires from subjects exposed to, actively infected with, or recovered from COVID-19. A freely available public database, intended as a resource for researchers studying the immune response to SARS-CoV-2, is where the repertoires were released. The samples were drawn from the first 160 participants of the ongoing ImmuneRACE study and from 1,254 subjects provided by 6 global collaborators. The sample metadata nearly always contained a de-identified subject ID, COVID-19 status, age in years and sex. Where available, HLA class I and class II types were obtained from metadata supplied by the sample provider rather than from assay-based typing. General findings and caveats noted by the study authors: The amount of clinical and demographic metadata varied by source and participant and was provided uncurated.

TCRbeta CDR3 regions were amplified from genomic DNA by means of the immunoSEQ Assay, a bias-controlled multiplex PCR. Per the original workflow: Within the assay, amplification of reference gene primers was used to estimate how many nucleated cells each sample contained. To quantify the absolute abundance of each unique TCRbeta CDR3 rearrangement, sequence reads were collapsed and filtered. For each sample, productive Simpson clonality was calculated as the square root of Simpson's diversity index across productive rearrangements. TCRdb took over this immuneACCESS table, retaining in-frame rearrangements with V and J assigned. Such tables are incomplete; in checked studies, under half of the missing clones stem from an unresolved V gene, and the remainder is unexplained. V, J and clone size are those of that table, while D and trimming were read from the DNA. The sample table holds fewer than 350,000 clones, of which around 86% were seen once. Over 2.5% of the sample is taken by the ten largest.

Whole blood was collected in K2EDTA tubes by collaborating institutions according to the institutions' own protocols. For TCRbeta analysis, collaborator samples were shipped as frozen whole blood, as isolated PBMCs, or as DNA extracted from either sample type. The germline V gene sets CDR1 to SNHLY and CDR2 to FYNNEI. The CDR3, from cysteine to phenylalanine, totals 15 residues. The retained sequence is limited to the CDR3, 45 bases, with the frame set at the first base. V is reduced by 1 base and J by 4 bases, leaving a spacing of 13 bases between them. Rearrangement joined TRBV2 to TRBJ1-2; perhaps TRBD1 is the D gene, with 5 bases matching. Specimen: peripheral blood. The clonotype was recovered from an older woman with active or convalescent COVID-19. The CDR3 in this case is CASSEGTSPLYGYTF. The nucleotide sequence reads as follows: TGTGCCAGCAGTGAAGGGACATCCCCACTCTATGGCTACACCTTC.